This TCR beta chain was observed in a study of a mutant IDH1 vaccine in newly diagnosed glioma. Study as a whole: Males made up approximately 60% and females roughly 40% of treated patients, whose mean age was 40.4 years. The therapy given earlier, which was standard therapy, consisted of radiotherapy, temozolomide, or both, and most of the patients received both. The study's findings and limits: Seemingly, pseudoprogression had no relation to changes in the top peripheral T cell clonotypes.

Indicated time point: baseline, week 1 (first vaccination visit). Treatment of the sample: pre-vaccination baseline after standard-of-care therapy. TCRdb's table, derived via immunoSEQ multiplex PCR, lists solely in-frame clones and lacks some. The top ten clones hold under 0.65% of a sample with over 75,000 clones, 80% to 90% of them seen once. As for this clone: The antigen is not known.

CDR1 and CDR2 from the germline V gene are ENHRY and SYGVKD. Deletions cut 4 bases from V and 2 bases from J, with 11 bases between. This CDR3 region has 15 residues. The V gene is TRBV10-3, the J gene TRBJ2-2, with D tentatively TRBD1 (5 bases). The clonotype was recovered from a woman in her 50s with glioma. The sequencing used PBMCs, collected from a glioma patient treated with radiotherapy, temozolomide or both. This chain's CDR3 is CAISVQAANTGELFF. DNA of the CDR3: TGTGCCATCAGTGTACAGGCGGCCAACACCGGGGAGCTGTTTTTT.